The T cell receptor beta chain described here comes from a study of human T cells and chemical hapten exposure. About the study: Patches that contained 0.01% DPC were applied to the upper back and read at 6 days.

TCRdb called the RACE reads again in MiXCR, with one record for every CDR3 protein. This repertoire shows over 300,000 distinct CDR3 sequences, approximately 5% found once; its top ten account for 2.5% to 3%. The sample's time point: pre-sensitization, week 0. Treatment of the sample: therapeutic diphenylcyclopropenone sensitization with weekly scalp DPC. Looked up from germline, CDR1 is DFQATT and CDR2 is SNEGSKA (reference sequence). This CDR3 is 16 amino acids long. J was trimmed by 2 bases and V by 6 bases; bases with no gene match: 15. This clonotype was observed a handful of times. Sequencing used whole blood, obtained in connection with sensitization to the hapten diphenylcyclopropenone (DPC). This sequence originates from a woman aged 45-65 years with alopecia areata. Some clones in this sample may be carry-over from other donors' samples. The rearrangement links TRBV20-1 to TRBJ2-7, with 8 bases matching TRBD2. This CDR3 is CSAQERASGPTYEQYF. CDR3 sequence (DNA): TGCAGTGCCCAAGAAAGGGCTAGCGGGCCGACCTACGAGCAGTACTTC.